Each of the 18 T cell receptor beta chains below was sequenced from the same sample in a study of blood T cell repertoires in COVID-19. Repertoires were generated with immunoSEQ multiplex PCR, while TCRdb's copy carries only in-frame clones and drops some. The data show about 120,000 clones, about four fifths seen once. The specimen sequenced was peripheral blood. The receptor source for this set is a human donor in a cohort sampled during active COVID-19.

This sequence joins TRBV6-6 and TRBJ1-1, with D tentatively TRBD1 (6 bases). Germline CDR1 is MNHNY and CDR2 is SVGAGI (reference sequence). V lost 6 bases and J 4 bases, leaving 12 bases between the germline ends. The CDR3 is 13 residues long. The CDR3 reads CASSTGLSTEAFF. Written as DNA, the CDR3 is TGTGCCAGCAGCACAGGGCTGTCCACTGAAGCTTTCTTT.

The genes are TRBV9 and TRBJ2-1; 8 nucleotides align to TRBD2. CDR1 SGDLS and CDR2 YYNGEE come from the germline V gene. The CDR3 is 15 residues long. V shed 4 bases, J shed 4 bases, and the junction held 7 bases outside the gene matches. The CDR3 DNA follows: TGTGCCAGCAGCCCCCAGGGCGGGGGGTACAATGAGCAGTTCTTC. As protein: CASSPQGGGYNEQFF.

This rearrangement joins TRBV20-1 to TRBJ2-1; TRBD2 matches 7 bases. The CDR3 sequence is 15 residues long. V shed 4 bases, J shed 3 bases, and the junction held 9 bases outside the gene matches. Germline V gives CDR1 DFQATT, CDR2 SNEGSKA (reference sequence). The CDR3 DNA reads TGCAGTGCTAATGAGCGGGGCCCCTTCTACAATGAGCAGTTCTTC. This gives the protein CSANERGPFYNEQFF.

In DNA, the CDR3 is TGTGCCAGCAGTATAAGTCTTAGCGGGGGGGCTGAGACCCAGTACTTC. Amino acids: CASSISLSGGAETQYF. This chain joins TRBV6-2 or TRBV6-3 and TRBJ2-5; 11 bases fit TRBD2. Trimming removed 5 bases from V and 5 bases from J; junction bases left unmatched: 10. Looked up from germline, CDR1 is MNHEY and CDR2 is SVGEGT. This CDR3 comprises 16 residues.

This chain connects TRBV5-4 to TRBJ2-5, with 11 positions matching TRBD2. The CDR3 length is 17 residues. V shed 0 bases, J shed 5 bases, and the junction held 9 bases outside the gene matches. CDR1 is SGHNT, CDR2 YYREEE, per germline (reference sequence). CDR3 sequence (DNA): TGTGCCAGCAGCTTGGGGTCTAGCGGGGGGTCGGGGGAGACCCAGTACTTC. As protein: CASSLGSSGGSGETQYF.

DNA of the CDR3: TGTGCTAGTGGTTTGAGTAGCGGGGGGTCCTACAATGAGCAGTTCTTC. Amino acid sequence: CASGLSSGGSYNEQFF. This sequence joins TRBV12-5 and TRBJ2-1; the match to TRBD2 covers 10 bases. The CDR3 length is 16 residues. From germline, CDR1 is LGHNT and CDR2 FRNRAP. Trimming removed 2 bases from V and 1 base from J; junction bases left unmatched: 2.

The chain has TRBV3-1 (or the pseudogene TRBV3-2) and TRBJ1-6, with 8 bases aligning to TRBD1. V lost 4 bases, J lost 7 bases, and 9 bases stayed unmatched. The CDR3 is 16 amino acids. CDR1 LGHDT and CDR2 YNNKEL come from the germline V gene (reference sequence). DNA for the CDR3: TGTGCCAGCAGCCCAGGTGCAGGGGGCTTGAATTCACCCCTCCACTTT. As protein: CASSPGAGGLNSPLHF.

The rearrangement uses TRBV5-6 and TRBJ2-5, with 16 positions matching TRBD2. This CDR3 is 17 amino acids long. Looked up from germline, CDR1 is SGHDT and CDR2 is YYEEEE. V lost 4 bases and J lost 1; bases outside the gene matches: 4. CDR3 nucleotide sequence: TGTGCCAGCAGCCGGGGACTAGCGGGGGGGCTCCAAGAGACCCAGTACTTC. This encodes CASSRGLAGGLQETQYF.

The rearrangement links TRBV10-3 to TRBJ2-3; 7 positions match TRBD2. The CDR3 is 14 residues long. Germline loops: CDR1 ENHRY, CDR2 SYGVKD. V gave up 8 bases and J gave up 3 bases; unmatched junction bases: 8. CDR3 amino acids: CAIQEAGVTDTQYF. DNA of the CDR3: TGTGCCATCCAAGAGGCGGGGGTTACAGATACGCAGTATTTT.

The chain links TRBV21-1 to TRBJ1-6; the table assigns TRBD1, which was not confirmed against the DNA. TRBV21-1 is shown as a pseudogene. The CDR3 has 18 amino acids. The CDR3 protein is CASSNGQGASSYNSPLHF. In DNA form, the CDR3 reads TGTGCCAGCAGCAACGGACAGGGGGCGTCCTCCTATAATTCACCCCTCCACTTT.

The V gene is TRBV5-4, the J gene TRBJ2-2; 8 positions match TRBD2. The length of the CDR3 is 15 residues. V shed 1 base, J shed 6 bases, and the junction held 5 bases outside the gene matches. CDR1 is SGHNT, CDR2 YYREEE, per germline (reference sequence). The CDR3 reads CASSLLGGGSGELFF. CDR3 coding DNA: TGTGCCAGCAGCTTGTTGGGCGGGGGGTCCGGGGAGCTGTTTTTT.

This chain joins TRBV18 and TRBJ1-1, with unresolved D. This CDR3 is built from 14 residues. From germline, CDR1 is KGHSH and CDR2 LQKENI. V was pared by 0 bases and J by 5 bases, with 10 bases between. CDR3 region: CASSPPPGRTEAFF. The DNA for the CDR3 is TGTGCCAGCTCACCACCCCCGGGGAGGACTGAAGCTTTCTTT.

For the CDR3, the DNA is TGTGCCAGCAGGCGCGTGCGAGAGACCCAGTACTTC. As protein: CASRRVRETQYF. The chain employs TRBV12-3 or TRBV12-4 and TRBJ2-5, with D unresolved. CDR3 size: 12 residues. V was clipped by 6 bases and J by 4 bases, with 9 bases between them.

The chain joins TRBV7-9 to TRBJ2-7; D perhaps matches TRBD1 (5 bases). V was cut by 7 bases and J by 4 bases, with 14 bases left in between. CDR1 and CDR2 (germline): SEHNR, FQNEAQ (reference sequence). The CDR3 spans 13 residues. The DNA for the CDR3 is TGTGCCAGCATCCGGTTAGGGGATTACGAGCAGTACTTC. Protein product: CASIRLGDYEQYF.

The chain combines TRBV4-1 with TRBJ2-2; 8 nucleotides agree with TRBD2. The germline CDR1 and CDR2 sequences are MGHRA and YSYEKL. There are 18 residues in the CDR3. Trimming cost V 0 bases and J 8 bases; bases outside gene matches: 14. In DNA form, the CDR3 reads TGCGCCAGCAGCCAAGATCGGTGGGCGGGGGGCAGGGCGGGGGAGCTGTTTTTT. The encoded protein is CASSQDRWAGGRAGELFF.

The chain uses TRBV5-1 and TRBJ2-3, with D possibly matching TRBD1 (5 bases). CDR1 and CDR2 from the germline V gene are SGHRS and YFSETQ. V shed 4 bases and J shed 1 base, with 13 bases lying between them. This CDR3 contains 15 residues. The CDR3 DNA reads as TGCGCCAGCAGCCGGGCGGACATCGGCACAGATACGCAGTATTTT. Encoded protein: CASSRADIGTDTQYF.

The chain couples TRBV3-1 (or the pseudogene TRBV3-2) to TRBJ1-5; perhaps TRBD1 as D (5 bases). Between the trimmed V and J ends, which lost 1 base and 2 bases, there was a span of 15 bases. Per the germline V gene, CDR1 is LGHDT and CDR2 is YNNKEL (reference sequence). The CDR3 runs 17 residues. CDR3 loop: CASSQAAREGCNQPQHF. In nucleotides, the CDR3 is TGTGCCAGCAGCCAAGCGGCCAGGGAGGGTTGCAATCAGCCCCAGCATTTT.

V is TRBV5-1 and J is TRBJ1-6; 9 bases match TRBD1. Germline loops: CDR1 SGHRS, CDR2 YFSETQ. The length of the CDR3 is 15 residues. J lost 7 bases, V lost 0 bases, and 2 bases had no gene match. CDR3 DNA sequence: TGCGCCAGCAGCTTGGGTGGGACAGGGAATTCACCCCTCCACTTT. Translated: CASSLGGTGNSPLHF.